A selection of T cell receptor beta chains follows, all from one sample in a study of blood T cells in healthy people across ages. TCRdb used MiXCR to reprocess the 5' RACE reads, holding one entry per CDR3 protein. The table has more than 1 million distinct CDR3 sequences, roughly 45% seen once. The sequencing input was blood. These receptor sequences come from a woman aged 60-70 years in good health. The CDR3 runs from the conserved cysteine through the conserved F or W. Each record gives: V gene, J gene, CDR3 protein.

>TRBV12-3/TRBV12-4|TRBJ2-6
CASGKGANVLTF
>TRBV7-2|TRBJ2-1
CASSHIQSNEQFF
>TRBV5-5|TRBJ1-5
CASSRGGDQPQHF
>TRBV12-3/TRBV12-4|TRBJ1-2
CASSLMDRGQYGYTF
>TRBV7-7|TRBJ2-5
CASSLEPGLALKQETQYF
>TRBV10-3|TRBJ2-7
CAIKGGGSNLVDEQYF
>TRBV5-6|TRBJ2-7
CASRGARDSGPTYEQYF
>TRBV7-3|TRBJ1-1
CASSSGTGDTEAFF
>TRBV29-1|TRBJ2-5
CSVVGGRRWEETQYF
>TRBV29-1|TRBJ2-7
CSALHNEQYF
>TRBV11-2|TRBJ1-6
CASSLGGTGNSPLHF
>TRBV30|TRBJ1-1
CAWSVGTGRGEAFF
>TRBV6-6|TRBJ1-1
CASSRPGYNTEAFF
>TRBV5-1|TRBJ2-7
CASSLLGTGLNEQYF
>TRBV15|TRBJ2-1
CATSINVPPVGEQFF
>TRBV29-1|TRBJ1-1
CSVDNPEAFF
>TRBV25-1|TRBJ2-1
CASSDHSSGRAGEQFF
>TRBV9|TRBJ2-7
CASSVGGLAGYEQYF